The 7 T cell receptor beta chains below come from one sample, sequenced in a study of blood T cell repertoires in COVID-19. Generated by immunoSEQ multiplex PCR, the TCRdb table keeps only in-frame clones and is missing some. The sample lists about 400,000 clones, 88% occurring once. The source material was PBMCs or T cells enriched from blood (not recorded which). The receptor set was obtained from a woman aged 40 to 55 with acute COVID-19.

V is TRBV10-3 and J is TRBJ2-1; tentative D call: TRBD1 (5 bases). The CDR3 runs to 13 residues. Between the trimmed V and J ends, which lost 4 bases and 14 bases, there was a span of 18 bases. Germline V gene data show CDR1 as ENHRY and CDR2 as SYGVKD. This CDR3 is CAISAQVNQDKFF. The CDR3 region has the DNA TGTGCCATCAGTGCTCAGGTAAACCAGGACAAGTTCTTC.

This rearrangement joins TRBV3-1 (or the pseudogene TRBV3-2) to TRBJ2-7; tentatively, D is TRBD2 (6 bases). The germline V and J ends were trimmed by 1 base and 5 bases, with 12 bases remaining between them. CDR1 is LGHDT, CDR2 YNNKEL, per germline (reference sequence). The CDR3 consists of 14 residues. CDR3 nucleotide sequence: TGTGCCAGCAGCCAAGGAGCGCGGGGCGACGAGCAGTACTTC. This encodes CASSQGARGDEQYF.

This chain connects TRBV5-1 to TRBJ2-1, with 11 bases aligning to TRBD1. With V trimmed by 3 bases and J by 5 bases, 13 bases remained unmatched. Germline-derived CDR1 and CDR2 are SGHRS and YFSETQ. There are 18 residues in the CDR3. The CDR3 region has the DNA TGCGCCAGCAGCTCCCCCGGGACAGGGGGGAGATTCAACAATGAGCAGTTCTTC. Translation gives CASSSPGTGGRFNNEQFF.

This sequence joins TRBV27 and TRBJ2-1; 14 positions agree with TRBD2. V gave up 0 bases and J gave up 5 bases; unmatched junction bases: 6. There are 18 residues in the CDR3. The V gene's germline CDR1 is MNHEY and CDR2 SMNVEV (reference sequence). In DNA form, the CDR3 reads TGTGCCAGCAGTTTATCGACTAGCGGGGGGGCCGAGAACAATGAGCAGTTCTTC. Its translation: CASSLSTSGGAENNEQFF.

In its sample, this clone was seen once. V gene TRBV10-2 combines with J gene TRBJ2-2; tentatively, D is TRBD1 (6 bases). Germline assignment: CDR1 WSHSY and CDR2 SAAADI. V was clipped by 5 bases and J by 5 bases, with 15 bases between them. This CDR3 is built from 15 residues. This CDR3 reads CASSNRAPGTGELFF. Here the CDR3 DNA reads TGCGCCAGCAGTAACAGGGCCCCGGGGACCGGGGAGCTGTTTTTT.

This chain joins TRBV19 and TRBJ1-1; 10 bases align to TRBD1. The CDR3 consists of 15 residues. The V and J ends lost 3 bases and 7 bases, in that order; junction bases with no gene match: 8. The germline CDR1 and CDR2 sequences are LNHDA and SQIVND (reference sequence). The CDR3 region is CASSISTGGVGEAFF. The DNA of the CDR3 is TGTGCCAGTAGTATTTCGACAGGGGGCGTTGGTGAAGCTTTCTTT.

The chain couples TRBV5-5 to TRBJ1-2; 9 bases are shared with TRBD1. Trimming took 4 bases from V and 4 from J; bases not matched to a gene: 11. CDR1 SGHKS and CDR2 YYEKEE come from the germline V gene (reference sequence). CDR3 length equals 16 residues. CDR3: CASSQDPRDRVYGYTF. The DNA for the CDR3 is TGTGCCAGCAGCCAGGATCCCCGGGACAGGGTCTATGGCTACACCTTC. The full variable domain, completed using reference TRBV5-5 and TRBJ1-2, is DAGVTQSPTHLIKTRGQQVTLRCSPISGHKSVSWYQQVLGQGPQFIFQYYEKEERGRGNFPDRFSARQFPNYSSELNVNALLLGDSALYLCASSQDPRDRVYGYTFGSGTRLTVV.